These T cell receptor beta chains were read from a single sample in a study of blood T cell repertoires in COVID-19. Measured with immunoSEQ multiplex PCR; TCRdb has only the in-frame clones, and not every one. The data contain some 200,000 clones, approximately 83% of them singletons. The sequencing input was peripheral blood. All receptors come from a woman in her 30s who had recovered from COVID-19. Each CDR3 is given with its conserved first and last residue. Fields, in order: clone size, D gene, V gene, J gene, CDR3 DNA, CDR3 protein. D genes are given only for firm matches. The size entry is marked missing in some rows and otherwise reads once, few, many or a size class.

size: NA
D: NA
V: TRBV10-3
J: TRBJ1-5
DNA: TGTGCCATCAGTGAACAGAATCAGCCCCAGCATTTT
CDR3: CAISEQNQPQHF

size: NA
D: NA
V: TRBV5-5
J: TRBJ1-1
DNA: TGTGCCAGCAGCTTCGGTGGGGGGGCTGACACTGAAGCTTTCTTT
CDR3: CASSFGGGADTEAFF

size: few
D: TRBD2
V: TRBV6-4
J: TRBJ2-7
DNA: TGTGCCAGCAGTGCCGGGACTACCTACGAGCAGTACTTC
CDR3: CASSAGTTYEQYF

size: once
D: NA
V: TRBV6-4
J: TRBJ1-5
DNA: TGTGCCAGCCAGGGGCGGATCCATCAGCCCCAGCATTTT
CDR3: CASQGRIHQPQHF

size: NA
D: NA
V: TRBV7-3
J: TRBJ2-3
DNA: TGTGCCAGCAGCTTAGGCTTCACAGATACGCAGTATTTT
CDR3: CASSLGFTDTQYF

size: few
D: TRBD1
V: TRBV7-3
J: TRBJ2-5
DNA: TGTGCCAGCAGCCCGACCGGACAGGGGGTGGAGACCCAGTACTTC
CDR3: CASSPTGQGVETQYF

size: NA
D: NA
V: TRBV20-1
J: TRBJ2-3
DNA: TGCAGTGCCCACGGAGATACGCAGTATTTT
CDR3: CSAHGDTQYF

size: NA
D: TRBD1
V: TRBV10-3
J: TRBJ2-1
DNA: TGTGCCATCAAGGGGGGACAGGGTGTTTGGGATGAGCAGTTCTTC
CDR3: CAIKGGQGVWDEQFF

size: NA
D: NA
V: TRBV2
J: TRBJ1-2
DNA: TGTGCCAGCAGTCTCTCGACAGAAAACTATGGCTACACCTTC
CDR3: CASSLSTENYGYTF

size: NA
D: NA
V: TRBV5-6
J: TRBJ2-7
DNA: TGTGCCAGCAGGGGCCCCGGGGTCTACGAGCAGTACTTC
CDR3: CASRGPGVYEQYF

size: NA
D: TRBD2
V: TRBV5-1
J: TRBJ2-5
DNA: TGCGCCAGCAGCTTGGTGGGTCTAGCGGGAGGAGAACCGGAGACCCAGTACTTC
CDR3: CASSLVGLAGGEPETQYF

size: NA
D: TRBD1
V: TRBV24-1
J: TRBJ2-2
DNA: TGTGCCACCAGTGAGCGGACAGGGGGGGTATTCACCGGGGAGCTGTTTTTT
CDR3: CATSERTGGVFTGELFF

size: once
D: NA
V: TRBV5-1
J: TRBJ2-2
DNA: TGCGCCAGCAGCGACACGAACGCCGGGGAGCTGTTTTTT
CDR3: CASSDTNAGELFF

size: NA
D: TRBD2
V: TRBV12-5
J: TRBJ2-2
DNA: TGTGCTAGTAAACTAGCGGGAGGTGGTTTCGCCGGGGAGCTGTTTTTT
CDR3: CASKLAGGGFAGELFF

size: NA
D: TRBD2
V: TRBV18
J: TRBJ2-1
DNA: TGTGCCAGCTCCCACTTTATTTTGAAGCGGGAGGGCCTATACAATGAGCAGTTCTTC
CDR3: CASSHFILKREGLYNEQFF

size: NA
D: NA
V: TRBV7-2
J: TRBJ1-6
DNA: TGTGCCAGCAGCTTAACATACGGGTCACCCCTCCACTTT
CDR3: CASSLTYGSPLHF

size: NA
D: TRBD1
V: TRBV29-1
J: TRBJ2-7
DNA: TGCAGCGTCGTCCGGACAGGGTGGGAGAAGTACTTC
CDR3: CSVVRTGWEKYF

size: NA
D: NA
V: TRBV11-3
J: TRBJ2-3
DNA: TGTGCCAGCAGCTTATCCCGGACAGATACGCAGTATTTT
CDR3: CASSLSRTDTQYF

size: NA
D: TRBD2
V: TRBV27
J: TRBJ2-5
DNA: TGTGCCAGCAGTTCCCGGGGGGGGGAGACCCAGTACTTC
CDR3: CASSSRGGETQYF

size: few
D: TRBD1
V: TRBV3-1/TRBV3-2
J: TRBJ1-2
DNA: TGTGCCAGCAGCCGAGGACAGGTGGGGGAAACGGGTGGCTACACCTTC
CDR3: CASSRGQVGETGGYTF

size: NA
D: NA
V: TRBV11-3
J: TRBJ2-4
DNA: TGTGCCAGCAGCTTAGGGTCATCGACAGGCAAAAACATTCAGTACTTC
CDR3: CASSLGSSTGKNIQYF

size: NA
D: NA
V: TRBV6-5
J: TRBJ2-7
DNA: TGTGCCAGCAGTTACTCGTCTTCCTACGAGCAGTACTTC
CDR3: CASSYSSSYEQYF

size: NA
D: NA
V: TRBV7-9
J: TRBJ2-2
DNA: TGTGCCAGCAGCTCGACAGGGAACACCGGGGAGCTGTTTTTT
CDR3: CASSSTGNTGELFF

size: NA
D: NA
V: TRBV28
J: TRBJ1-2
DNA: TGTGCCAGCAGGGACAGCTCTGGATATGGCTACACCTTC
CDR3: CASRDSSGYGYTF

size: few
D: NA
V: TRBV5-6
J: TRBJ1-1
DNA: TGTGCCAGCAGCTTGAATGCGGAAGCTTTCTTT
CDR3: CASSLNAEAFF

size: NA
D: NA
V: TRBV7-2
J: TRBJ2-5
DNA: TGTGCCAGCAGCTTAGGTGGGGGGGCCCAAGAGACCCAGTACTTC
CDR3: CASSLGGGAQETQYF

size: many
D: NA
V: TRBV7-9
J: TRBJ1-6
DNA: TGTGCCAGCAGTCACGACGGAGATTCACCCCTCCACTTT
CDR3: CASSHDGDSPLHF